This entry concerns a single T cell receptor (beta chain). What it binds is unknown. Sorted-subset replicate PCRs used around 200 ng of genomic DNA. This amount corresponded to about 30,000 T cell genomes. Methods used by the authors: Junction-only sequences produced by ImmunoSEQ had no quality scores, so filtering differed. Sequencing was performed with immunoSEQ multiplex PCR; in TCRdb, only in-frame clones are kept and a portion is missing. V, J and clone size reflect that table, while D and trimming were determined from the DNA. The sample gives a few million clones, 85% to 95% of which show up once; more than 1.5% is in the top ten. Naive CD8 populations comprised CD45RO-negative cells positively selected for CCR7, excluding terminally differentiated effector memory CD45RA+ cells. The data stem from a study of shared clonotypes between healthy human individuals. On the study more broadly: The study drew on a couple of women and a few men aged 18 to 49 as donors. Points from the study as a whole: Sampling used blood alone; tissue repertoires probably differ.

The CDR3 is 11 residues long. Trimming left V 8 bases short and J 15 bases short, with 20 bases between. Germline lookup yields CDR1 SQVTM and CDR2 ANQGSEA. This receptor was taken from a man younger than 35 in good health. Some clones in this sample may be carry-over from other donors' samples. The chain combines TRBV29-1 with TRBJ2-1; D is possibly TRBD1 or TRBD2 (5 bases each). The sequenced material came from naive CD8+ T cells from PBMCs. The CDR3: CSTIAEGSTFF. CDR3 nucleotides: TGCAGCACAATCGCAGAGGGGAGCACGTTCTTC.